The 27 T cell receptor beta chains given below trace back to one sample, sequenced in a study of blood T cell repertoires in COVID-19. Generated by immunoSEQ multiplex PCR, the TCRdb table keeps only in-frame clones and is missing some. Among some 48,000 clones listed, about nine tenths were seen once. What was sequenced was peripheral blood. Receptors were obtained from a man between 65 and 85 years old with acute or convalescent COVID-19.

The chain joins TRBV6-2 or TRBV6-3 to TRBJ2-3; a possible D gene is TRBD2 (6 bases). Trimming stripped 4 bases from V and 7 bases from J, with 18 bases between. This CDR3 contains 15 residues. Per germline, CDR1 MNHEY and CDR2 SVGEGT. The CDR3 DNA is TGTGCCAGCAGTTCCCAGATTGGGAGGATGAATACGCAGTATTTT. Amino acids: CASSSQIGRMNTQYF.

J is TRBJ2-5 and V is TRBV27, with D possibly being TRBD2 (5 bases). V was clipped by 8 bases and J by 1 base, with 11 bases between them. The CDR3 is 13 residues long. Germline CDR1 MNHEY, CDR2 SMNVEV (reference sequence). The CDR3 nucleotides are TGTGCCAGCCACTCCCGGGGCCAAGAGACCCAGTACTTC. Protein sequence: CASHSRGQETQYF.

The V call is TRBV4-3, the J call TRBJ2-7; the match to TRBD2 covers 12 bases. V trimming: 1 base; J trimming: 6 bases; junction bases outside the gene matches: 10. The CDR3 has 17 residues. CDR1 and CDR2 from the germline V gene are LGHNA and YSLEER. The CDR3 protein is CASSQGGLAGAPSEQYF. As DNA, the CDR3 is TGCGCCAGCAGCCAAGGGGGACTAGCGGGCGCCCCCTCCGAGCAGTACTTC.

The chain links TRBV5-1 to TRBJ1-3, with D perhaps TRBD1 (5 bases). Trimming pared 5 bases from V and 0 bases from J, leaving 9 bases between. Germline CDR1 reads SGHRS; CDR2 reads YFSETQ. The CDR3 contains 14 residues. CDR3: CASRDSLSGNTIYF. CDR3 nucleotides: TGCGCCAGCAGAGACAGCCTCTCTGGAAACACCATATATTTT.

The CDR3 reads CASSFRTGHSPLHF. The CDR3 DNA sequence: TGTGCCAGCAGTTTTAGGACAGGGCATTCACCCCTCCACTTT. This chain joins TRBV27 and TRBJ1-6, with 8 bases aligning to TRBD1. The CDR3 length is 14 residues. With 3 bases clipped from V and 8 bases from J, the junction kept 3 bases outside the gene matches. CDR1 is MNHEY and CDR2 is SMNVEV in the germline V gene (reference sequence).

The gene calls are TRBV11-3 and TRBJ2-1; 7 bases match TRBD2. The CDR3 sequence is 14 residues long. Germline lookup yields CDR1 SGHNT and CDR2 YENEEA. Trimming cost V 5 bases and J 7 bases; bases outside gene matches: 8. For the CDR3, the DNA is TGTGCCAGCAGCCATGCGGGGGATCGTAATGAGCAGTTCTTC. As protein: CASSHAGDRNEQFF.

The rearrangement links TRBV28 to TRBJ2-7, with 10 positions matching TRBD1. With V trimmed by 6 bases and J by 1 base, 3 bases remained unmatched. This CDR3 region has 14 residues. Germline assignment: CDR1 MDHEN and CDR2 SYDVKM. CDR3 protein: CASSPGQGSYEQYF. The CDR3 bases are TGTGCCAGCAGCCCGGGACAGGGGTCCTACGAGCAGTACTTC.

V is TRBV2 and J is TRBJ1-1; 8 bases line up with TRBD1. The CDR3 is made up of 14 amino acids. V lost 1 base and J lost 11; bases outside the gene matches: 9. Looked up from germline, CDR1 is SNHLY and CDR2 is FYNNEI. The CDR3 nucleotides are TGTGCCAGCAGTGAAGTCGGTGACAGGGGTTTGGCTTTCTTT. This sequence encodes CASSEVGDRGLAFF. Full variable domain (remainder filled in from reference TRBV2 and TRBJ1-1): EPEVTQTPSHQVTQMGQEVILRCVPISNHLYFYWYRQILGQKVEFLVSFYNNEISEKSEIFDDQFSVERPDGSNFTLKIRSTKLEDSAMYFCASSEVGDRGLAFFGQGTRLTVV.

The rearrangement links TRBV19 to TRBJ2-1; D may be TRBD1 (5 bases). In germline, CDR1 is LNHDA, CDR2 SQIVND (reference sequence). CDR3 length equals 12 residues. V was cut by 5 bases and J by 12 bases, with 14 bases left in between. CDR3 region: CASSVGREGQFF. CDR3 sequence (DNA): TGTGCCAGTAGTGTTGGCAGGGAAGGGCAGTTCTTC.

The CDR3 bases are TGTGCCAGTAGTGCACTAGCGGGGGGGATCGATACGCAGTATTTT. Translation gives CASSALAGGIDTQYF. J is TRBJ2-3 and V is TRBV19; 13 bases fit TRBD2. Germline V gene lookup returns CDR1 LNHDA and CDR2 SQIVND (reference sequence). This CDR3 comprises 15 residues. The V gene end was trimmed by 5 bases and the J gene end by 6 bases; junction bases not matched to a gene: 5. Together with reference TRBV19 and TRBJ2-3, the CDR3 gives the full variable domain: DGGITQSPKYLFRKEGQNVTLSCEQNLNHDAMYWYRQDPGQGLRLIYYSQIVNDFQKGDIAEGYSVSREKKESFPLTVTSAQKNPTAFYLCASSALAGGIDTQYFGPGTRLTVL.

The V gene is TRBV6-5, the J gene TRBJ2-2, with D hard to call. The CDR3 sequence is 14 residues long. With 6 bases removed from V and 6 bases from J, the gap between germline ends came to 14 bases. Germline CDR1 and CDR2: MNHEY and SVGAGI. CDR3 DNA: TGTGCCAGCAGCCGTCTTTCCGTTGCCGGGGAGCTGTTTTTT. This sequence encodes CASSRLSVAGELFF.

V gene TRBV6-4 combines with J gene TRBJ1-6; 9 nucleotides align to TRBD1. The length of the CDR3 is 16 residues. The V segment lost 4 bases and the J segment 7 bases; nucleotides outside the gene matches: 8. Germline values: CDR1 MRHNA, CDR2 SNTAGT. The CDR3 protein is CASSASGQGSNSPLHF. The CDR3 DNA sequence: TGTGCCAGCAGTGCATCGGGACAGGGCTCGAATTCACCCCTCCACTTT.

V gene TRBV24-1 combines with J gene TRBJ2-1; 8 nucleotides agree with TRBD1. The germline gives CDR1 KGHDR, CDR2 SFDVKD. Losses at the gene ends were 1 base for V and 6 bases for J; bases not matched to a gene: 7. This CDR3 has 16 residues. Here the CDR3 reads CATSDFRQGPPNEQFF. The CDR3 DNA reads TGTGCCACCAGTGATTTTCGACAGGGGCCCCCCAATGAGCAGTTCTTC.

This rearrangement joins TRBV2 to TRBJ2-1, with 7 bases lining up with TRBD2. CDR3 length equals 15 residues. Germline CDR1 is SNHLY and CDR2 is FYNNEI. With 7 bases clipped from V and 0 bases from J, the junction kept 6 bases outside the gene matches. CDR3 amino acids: CASMRDYGSYNEQFF. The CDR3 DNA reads TGTGCCAGCATGCGGGACTACGGCTCCTACAATGAGCAGTTCTTC.

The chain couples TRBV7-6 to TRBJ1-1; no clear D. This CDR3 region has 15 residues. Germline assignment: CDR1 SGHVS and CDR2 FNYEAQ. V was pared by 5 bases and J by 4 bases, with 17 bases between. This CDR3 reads CASSLSGQRSTEAFF. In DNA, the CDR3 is TGTGCCAGCAGCCTTAGTGGGCAGCGGAGCACTGAAGCTTTCTTT.

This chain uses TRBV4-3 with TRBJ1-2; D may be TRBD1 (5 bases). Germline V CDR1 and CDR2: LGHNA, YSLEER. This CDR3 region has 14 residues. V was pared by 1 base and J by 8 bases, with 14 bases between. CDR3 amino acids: CASSQGAGPRGYTF. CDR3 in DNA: TGCGCCAGCAGCCAAGGCGCGGGGCCTAGAGGCTACACCTTC.

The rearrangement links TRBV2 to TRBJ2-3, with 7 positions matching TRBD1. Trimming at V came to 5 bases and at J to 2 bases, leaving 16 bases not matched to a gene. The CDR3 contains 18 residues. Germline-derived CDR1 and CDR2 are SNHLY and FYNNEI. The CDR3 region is CASSKTGVVAYLTDTQYF. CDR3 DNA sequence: TGTGCCAGCAGTAAAACAGGGGTAGTAGCATACCTCACAGATACGCAGTATTTT.

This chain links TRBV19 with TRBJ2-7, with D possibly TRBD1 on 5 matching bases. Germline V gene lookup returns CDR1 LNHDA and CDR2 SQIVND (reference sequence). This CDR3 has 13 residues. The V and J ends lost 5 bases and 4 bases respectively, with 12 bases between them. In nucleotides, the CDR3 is TGTGCCAGTAGTCTTCAGGGTTCGTACGAGCAGTACTTC. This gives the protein CASSLQGSYEQYF.

The CDR3 loop reads CASSAQTGGLSEAFF. As DNA, the CDR3 is TGTGCCAGCAGCGCCCAGACAGGGGGTCTATCTGAAGCTTTCTTT. The chain couples TRBV11-2 to TRBJ1-1, with 9 bases fitting TRBD1. The junction had 10 bases not matched to a gene; V was cut back by 5 bases and J by 6 bases. Germline-derived CDR1 and CDR2 are SGHAT and FQNNGV. The CDR3 loop spans 15 amino acids.

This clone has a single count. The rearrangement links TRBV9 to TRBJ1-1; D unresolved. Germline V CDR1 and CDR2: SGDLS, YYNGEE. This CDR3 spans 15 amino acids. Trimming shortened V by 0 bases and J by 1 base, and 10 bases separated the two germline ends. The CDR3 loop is CASSVAREGNTEAFF. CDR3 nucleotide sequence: TGTGCCAGCAGCGTAGCGCGGGAGGGGAACACTGAAGCTTTCTTT. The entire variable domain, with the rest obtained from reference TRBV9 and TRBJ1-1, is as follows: DSGVTQTPKHLITATGQRVTLRCSPRSGDLSVYWYQQSLDQGLQFLIQYYNGEERAKGNILERFSAQQFPDLHSELNLSSLELGDSALYFCASSVAREGNTEAFFGQGTRLTVV.

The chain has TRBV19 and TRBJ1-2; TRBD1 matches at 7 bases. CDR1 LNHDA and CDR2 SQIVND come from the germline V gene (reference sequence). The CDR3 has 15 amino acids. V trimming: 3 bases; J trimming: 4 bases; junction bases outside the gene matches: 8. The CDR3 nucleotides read TGTGCCAGTAGTATCGGTACAGGGGACCTCTATGGCTACACCTTC. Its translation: CASSIGTGDLYGYTF. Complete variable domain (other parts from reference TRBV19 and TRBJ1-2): DGGITQSPKYLFRKEGQNVTLSCEQNLNHDAMYWYRQDPGQGLRLIYYSQIVNDFQKGDIAEGYSVSREKKESFPLTVTSAQKNPTAFYLCASSIGTGDLYGYTFGSGTRLTVV.

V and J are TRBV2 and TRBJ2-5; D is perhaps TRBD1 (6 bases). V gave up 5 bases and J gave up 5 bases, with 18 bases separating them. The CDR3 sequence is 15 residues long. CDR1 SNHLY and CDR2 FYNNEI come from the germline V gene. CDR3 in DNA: TGTGCCAGCAGTAGGCAGGGGATAAGGTTGGAGACCCAGTACTTC. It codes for CASSRQGIRLETQYF.

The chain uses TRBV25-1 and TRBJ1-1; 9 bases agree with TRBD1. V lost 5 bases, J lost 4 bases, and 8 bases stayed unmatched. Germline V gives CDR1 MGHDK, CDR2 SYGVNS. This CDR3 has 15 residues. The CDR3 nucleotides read TGTGCCAGCAGTAAGGGGGGACAGGGCCTCACTGAAGCTTTCTTT. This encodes CASSKGGQGLTEAFF.

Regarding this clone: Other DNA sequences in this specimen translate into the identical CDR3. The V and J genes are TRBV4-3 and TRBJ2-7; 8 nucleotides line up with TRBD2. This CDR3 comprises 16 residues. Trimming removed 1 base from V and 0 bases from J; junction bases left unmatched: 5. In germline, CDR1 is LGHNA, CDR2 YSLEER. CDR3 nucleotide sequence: TGCGCCAGCAGCCAAGGTCCCCTAGCGGGCTCCTACGAGCAGTACTTC. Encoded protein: CASSQGPLAGSYEQYF.

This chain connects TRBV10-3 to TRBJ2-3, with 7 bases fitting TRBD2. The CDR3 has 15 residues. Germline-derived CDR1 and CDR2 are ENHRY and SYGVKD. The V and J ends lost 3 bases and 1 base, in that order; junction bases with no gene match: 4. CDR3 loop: CAISDLGGGTDTQYF. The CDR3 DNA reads TGTGCCATCAGTGATCTTGGGGGGGGCACAGATACGCAGTATTTT.

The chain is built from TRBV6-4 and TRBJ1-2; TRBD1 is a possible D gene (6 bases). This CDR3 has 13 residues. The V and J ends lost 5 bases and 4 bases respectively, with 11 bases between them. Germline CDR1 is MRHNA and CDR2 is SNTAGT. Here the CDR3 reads CASSSTGLYGYTF. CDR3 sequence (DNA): TGTGCCAGCAGTTCAACAGGGCTCTATGGCTACACCTTC.

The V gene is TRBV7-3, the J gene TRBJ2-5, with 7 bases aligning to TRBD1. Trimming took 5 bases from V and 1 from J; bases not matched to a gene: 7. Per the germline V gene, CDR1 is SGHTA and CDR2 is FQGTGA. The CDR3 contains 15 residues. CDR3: CASSPYRGPQETQYF. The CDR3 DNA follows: TGTGCCAGCAGCCCCTACAGGGGTCCCCAAGAGACCCAGTACTTC.